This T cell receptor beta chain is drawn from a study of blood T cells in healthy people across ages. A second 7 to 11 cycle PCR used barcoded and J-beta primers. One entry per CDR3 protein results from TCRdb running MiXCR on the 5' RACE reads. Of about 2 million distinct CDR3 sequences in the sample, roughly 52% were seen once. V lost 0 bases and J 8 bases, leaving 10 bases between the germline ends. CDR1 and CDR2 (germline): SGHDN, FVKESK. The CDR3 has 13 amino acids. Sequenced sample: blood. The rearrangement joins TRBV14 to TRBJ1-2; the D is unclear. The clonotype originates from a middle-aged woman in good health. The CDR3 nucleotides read TGTGCCAGCAGCCAAGACCCGAGGTTGGGCTACACCTTC. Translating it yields CASSQDPRLGYTF.